This T cell receptor beta chain was sequenced in a study of cytotoxic CD8 clonotypes in ibrutinib-treated CLL. In germline, CDR1 is MNHNS, CDR2 SASEGT. The CDR3 runs 16 residues. Comments on this clone: At one of its ends the junction is not consistent with the germline gene, which may arise from a read error.

The intended depth for sequencing was 1 in 200,000 to 1 in 1 million T cells. Sequencing was performed with immunoSEQ multiplex PCR; in TCRdb, only in-frame clones are kept and a portion is missing. The sample shows about 120,000 clones, under 70% of them seen only once. The chain employs TRBV6-1 and TRBJ2-6; maybe TRBD2 (6 bases). The sequences come from PBMCs, collected after 24 months of ibrutinib treatment. This TCR derives from a human donor with chronic lymphocytic leukemia. The CDR3, as DNA: TGTGCCAGCAGTGAACAATCAGGGACTGGTGCCAACGTCCTGACTTTC. Protein product: CASSEQSGTGANVLTF.